Presented here are 29 T cell receptor beta chains from one specimen sequenced in a study of control samples from healthy donors and cancer patients. TCRdb's table, derived via immunoSEQ multiplex PCR, lists solely in-frame clones and lacks some. The sample has over 150,000 clones; roughly 91% are singletons. Sequences were obtained from blood. The receptors here all came from a man younger than 35 in good health.

The V and J genes are TRBV13 and TRBJ1-1; D is unclear. The CDR3 is 15 amino acids. Germline lookup yields CDR1 PRHDT and CDR2 FYEKMQ (reference sequence). V was clipped by 4 bases and J by 0 bases, with 12 bases between them. The CDR3 sequence is CASSSNRLMNTEAFF. DNA for the CDR3: TGTGCCAGCAGCTCTAACAGACTTATGAACACTGAAGCTTTCTTT.

This rearrangement joins TRBV3-1 (or the pseudogene TRBV3-2) to TRBJ2-2; D not certain. This CDR3 has 15 amino acids. V gave up 4 bases and J gave up 2 bases, with 11 bases separating them. Germline CDR1 is LGHDT and CDR2 is YNNKEL (reference sequence). CDR3 coding DNA: TGTGCCAGCAGCCGTTGGACGGAAAACACCGGGGAGCTGTTTTTT. This codes for CASSRWTENTGELFF.

The rearrangement joins TRBV19 to TRBJ1-6; D perhaps matches TRBD1 (5 bases). The V end lost 7 bases, the J end lost 7 bases, and 23 bases lay between the germline ends. Germline CDR1 is LNHDA and CDR2 is SQIVND (reference sequence). This CDR3 spans 17 amino acids. Here the CDR3 reads CASTRLSGTVGNSPLHF. For the CDR3, the DNA is TGTGCCAGTACCAGACTTTCCGGGACCGTGGGAAATTCACCCCTCCACTTT.

This clone was observed once. The V call is TRBV25-1, the J call TRBJ2-7; 8 bases agree with TRBD1. The CDR3 is 13 amino acids. In germline, CDR1 is MGHDK, CDR2 SYGVNS. J was trimmed by 5 bases and V by 4 bases; bases with no gene match: 4. DNA for the CDR3: TGTGCCAGCAGTGGAGACAGGGGCCACGAGCAGTACTTC. This codes for CASSGDRGHEQYF.

The chain carries TRBV5-4 and TRBJ2-5; possibly TRBD2 for D (5 bases). CDR3 length: 15 amino acids. V was pared by 3 bases and J by 5 bases, with 17 bases between. The V gene's germline CDR1 is SGHNT and CDR2 YYREEE (reference sequence). CDR3 nucleotides: TGTGCCAGCAGCTCGCGTCAACTAGTAGCGGAGACCCAGTACTTC. Protein sequence: CASSSRQLVAETQYF.

The CDR3 here is CASSNLAGRDNEQFF. Written as DNA, the CDR3 is TGTGCCAGCAGTAACCTAGCGGGTAGAGACAATGAGCAGTTCTTC. V is TRBV6-5 and J is TRBJ2-1; TRBD2 matches 8 bases. V lost 5 bases, J lost 5 bases, and 8 bases stayed unmatched. Looked up from germline, CDR1 is MNHEY and CDR2 is SVGAGI. This CDR3 has 15 amino acids.

This chain uses TRBV27 with TRBJ2-7; D remains unclear. CDR1 MNHEY and CDR2 SMNVEV come from the germline V gene (reference sequence). Between the trimmed V and J ends, which lost 5 bases and 0 bases, there was a span of 5 bases. There are 12 residues in the CDR3. This CDR3 reads CASSTLSYEQYF. In DNA form, the CDR3 reads TGTGCCAGCAGTACCCTCTCCTACGAGCAGTACTTC.

This sequence joins TRBV6-1 and TRBJ2-7, with TRBD1 matching 8 bases. The CDR3 sequence is 15 residues long. Germline values: CDR1 MNHNS, CDR2 SASEGT. The trim removed 0 bases at V and 4 bases at J, leaving 5 bases unmatched. The CDR3 spells CASSEAGQVTYEQYF. In DNA form, the CDR3 reads TGTGCCAGCAGTGAAGCGGGACAGGTCACTTACGAGCAGTACTTC.

The chain links TRBV7-9 to TRBJ1-1; 9 nucleotides match TRBD1. Trimming took 0 bases from V and 5 from J; bases not matched to a gene: 1. Germline-derived CDR1 and CDR2 are SEHNR and FQNEAQ (reference sequence). The CDR3 length is 14 residues. The CDR3, as DNA: TGTGCCAGCAGCTTAGCGGGGACAGGGACTGAAGCTTTCTTT. Encoded protein: CASSLAGTGTEAFF.

The gene calls are TRBV5-5 and TRBJ2-2; unclear D gene. V was cut by 4 bases and J by 5 bases, with 15 bases left in between. Germline V CDR1 and CDR2: SGHKS, YYEKEE (reference sequence). CDR3 length: 15 residues. The CDR3 loop is CASSPGRYGTGELFF. The CDR3 DNA reads TGTGCCAGCAGCCCGGGCCGCTATGGGACCGGGGAGCTGTTTTTT.

This sequence joins TRBV27 and TRBJ2-3, with TRBD2 identical over 10 bases. V trimming: 4 bases; J trimming: 7 bases; junction bases outside the gene matches: 14. Germline V gene data show CDR1 as MNHEY and CDR2 as SMNVEV (reference sequence). CDR3 length: 17 amino acids. Here the CDR3 reads CASSSPTASGGVHTQYF. As DNA, the CDR3 is TGTGCCAGCAGTTCCCCAACCGCTAGCGGGGGAGTACATACGCAGTATTTT.

This sequence joins TRBV5-6 and TRBJ2-3, with D perhaps matching TRBD1 (5 bases). V was shortened by 3 bases and J by 7 bases, with 15 bases between the two germline ends. CDR1 SGHDT and CDR2 YYEEEE come from the germline V gene. CDR3 length: 14 amino acids. CDR3: CASSSPIGAYTQYF. CDR3 bases: TGTGCCAGCAGCTCCCCCATAGGGGCCTATACGCAGTATTTT.

The chain has TRBV6-1 and TRBJ1-4, with a tentative D call TRBD1 (6 bases). The germline V and J ends were trimmed by 2 bases and 8 bases, with 12 bases remaining between them. Germline CDR1 reads MNHNS; CDR2 reads SASEGT. This CDR3 spans 14 amino acids. The CDR3 loop is CASSERGANEKLFF. The DNA of the CDR3 is TGTGCCAGCAGTGAAAGGGGGGCAAACGAAAAACTGTTTTTT.

V and J are TRBV18 and TRBJ2-5; 9 bases line up with TRBD2. CDR3 size: 15 residues. The germline V gene has CDR1 KGHSH and CDR2 LQKENI. The ends lost 5 bases at V and 5 bases at J; junction bases unmatched: 9. The CDR3 is CASSYTGTSHETQYF. The CDR3 DNA sequence: TGTGCCAGCTCATACACCGGGACTAGCCATGAGACCCAGTACTTC.

The CDR3 reads CASRGGKADTQYF. The CDR3 DNA reads TGTGCCAGCCGCGGGGGGAAAGCAGATACGCAGTATTTT. V usage is TRBV6-5 and J usage is TRBJ2-3, with TRBD2 identical over 8 bases. Germline assignment: CDR1 MNHEY and CDR2 SVGAGI. V lost 8 bases to trimming and J lost 4 bases; unmatched junction nucleotides: 5. The CDR3 has 13 residues.

The chain employs TRBV19 and TRBJ1-5; D is ambiguous. This CDR3 is 13 amino acids long. Deletions cut 7 bases from V and 3 bases from J, with 10 bases between. Germline CDR1 and CDR2: LNHDA and SQIVND (reference sequence). This CDR3 reads CASTGAINQPQHF. The CDR3 bases are TGTGCCAGTACCGGCGCCATCAATCAGCCCCAGCATTTT.

This chain connects TRBV2 to TRBJ2-7; 11 bases agree with TRBD2. The CDR3 has 12 residues. V was clipped by 4 bases and J by 9 bases; unmatched bases: 2. The germline CDR1 and CDR2 sequences are SNHLY and FYNNEI. The CDR3 protein is CASSGSGGAQYF. The CDR3 bases are TGTGCCAGCAGTGGTAGCGGGGGGGCGCAGTACTTC.

The chain links TRBV6-1 to TRBJ1-2; 8 bases agree with TRBD1. This CDR3 is 16 amino acids long. The ends lost 4 bases at V and 6 bases at J; junction bases unmatched: 13. CDR1 MNHNS and CDR2 SASEGT come from the germline V gene. The DNA of the CDR3 is TGTGCCAGCAGTGTGGACAGGGTAGGGGGTTGGGATGGCTACACCTTC. Amino acids: CASSVDRVGGWDGYTF.

The chain carries TRBV24-1 and TRBJ2-7; TRBD1 matches at 7 bases. The CDR3 covers 15 residues. V shed 4 bases, J shed 6 bases, and the junction held 11 bases outside the gene matches. Germline V gene lookup returns CDR1 KGHDR and CDR2 SFDVKD. CDR3 DNA sequence: TGTGCCACCAGTGACCCCCGACAGGGAGAACTCGAGCAGTACTTC. It yields the protein CATSDPRQGELEQYF.

This clone was counted a few times. This chain uses TRBV21-1 with TRBJ1-2; the table names TRBD1, a call not compared with the DNA. TRBV21-1 is shown as a pseudogene. The CDR3 consists of 16 residues. The CDR3: CASSAGTGTRGYGYTF. For the CDR3, the DNA is TGTGCCAGCAGCGCCGGGACAGGGACCCGTGGCTATGGCTACACCTTC.

V is TRBV7-2 and J is TRBJ2-7; 10 bases agree with TRBD1. The germline V gene has CDR1 SGHTA and CDR2 FQGNSA. V shed 7 bases, J shed 4 bases, and the junction held 7 bases outside the gene matches. The CDR3 has 14 amino acids. The CDR3 here is CASTDRGRGYEQYF. The CDR3 DNA sequence: TGTGCCAGCACCGACAGGGGGCGAGGGTACGAGCAGTACTTC.

On this clone: Other DNA sequences within the sample encode an identical CDR3. J is TRBJ2-1 and V is TRBV9; D remains unclear. CDR1 SGDLS and CDR2 YYNGEE come from the germline V gene. The ends were cut back, 0 bases at V and 0 bases at J, with 7 bases in the middle. The CDR3 totals 15 residues. The CDR3: CASSVDGDSYNEQFF. DNA for the CDR3: TGTGCCAGCAGCGTAGATGGCGACTCCTACAATGAGCAGTTCTTC.

The chain uses TRBV27 and TRBJ1-3, with D hard to call. The germline gives CDR1 MNHEY, CDR2 SMNVEV (reference sequence). This CDR3 region has 14 residues. Trimming pared 5 bases from V and 0 bases from J, leaving 8 bases between. The CDR3 sequence is CASSPHPSGNTIYF. The CDR3 DNA sequence: TGTGCCAGCAGTCCCCACCCCTCTGGAAACACCATATATTTT.

This clone was seen only once. J is TRBJ2-1 and V is TRBV6-4; 10 positions agree with TRBD1. This CDR3 has 15 residues. V lost 5 bases, J lost 10 bases, and 11 bases stayed unmatched. Germline V gives CDR1 MRHNA, CDR2 SNTAGT. For the CDR3, the DNA is TGTGCCAGCAGTCGGGGCGAGACAGGGGGCCTGGAGCAGTTCTTC. Protein product: CASSRGETGGLEQFF.

The chain uses TRBV3-1 (or the pseudogene TRBV3-2) and TRBJ1-2; D not resolved. The CDR3 covers 13 residues. The V and J ends lost 5 bases and 3 bases respectively, with 10 bases between them. Looked up from germline, CDR1 is LGHDT and CDR2 is YNNKEL (reference sequence). CDR3 in DNA: TGTGCCAGCAGCGGTCACGGAGACTATGGCTACACCTTC. Encoded protein: CASSGHGDYGYTF.

The gene calls are TRBV5-4 and TRBJ2-4; D remains unclear. Per germline, CDR1 SGHNT and CDR2 YYREEE (reference sequence). Trimming took 4 bases from V and 5 from J, leaving 10 bases between them. This CDR3 has 13 residues. CDR3 DNA: TGTGCCAGCAGCCCGGGCCAAGAAAACATTCAGTACTTC. Protein sequence: CASSPGQENIQYF.

This sequence joins TRBV11-2 and TRBJ2-4, with 7 bases matching TRBD2. After removal of 6 bases from V and 7 bases from J, the junction contained 12 bases not matched to a gene. Germline V CDR1 and CDR2: SGHAT, FQNNGV. The CDR3 has 15 amino acids. The CDR3 sequence is CASRIPGTKANIQYF. CDR3 nucleotides: TGTGCCAGCAGGATTCCCGGGACTAAGGCGAACATTCAGTACTTC.

The CDR3 DNA sequence: TGTGCCAGCAGCCCACTAGCGGGGTCCTACAATGAGCAGTTCTTC. This translates into CASSPLAGSYNEQFF. The genes are TRBV2 and TRBJ2-1, with 10 bases aligning to TRBD2. CDR1 SNHLY and CDR2 FYNNEI come from the germline V gene. This CDR3 region has 15 residues. Losses at the gene ends were 6 bases for V and 1 base for J; bases not matched to a gene: 3.

This clone was observed a handful of times. This chain links TRBV25-1 with TRBJ2-1, with D possibly matching TRBD2 (5 bases). This CDR3 is 13 amino acids long. V gave up 2 bases and J gave up 12 bases, with 14 bases separating them. Looked up from germline, CDR1 is MGHDK and CDR2 is SYGVNS. Written as DNA, the CDR3 is TGTGCCAGCAGTGAAGGACGGCTCAGCGGGCAGTTCTTC. As protein: CASSEGRLSGQFF.